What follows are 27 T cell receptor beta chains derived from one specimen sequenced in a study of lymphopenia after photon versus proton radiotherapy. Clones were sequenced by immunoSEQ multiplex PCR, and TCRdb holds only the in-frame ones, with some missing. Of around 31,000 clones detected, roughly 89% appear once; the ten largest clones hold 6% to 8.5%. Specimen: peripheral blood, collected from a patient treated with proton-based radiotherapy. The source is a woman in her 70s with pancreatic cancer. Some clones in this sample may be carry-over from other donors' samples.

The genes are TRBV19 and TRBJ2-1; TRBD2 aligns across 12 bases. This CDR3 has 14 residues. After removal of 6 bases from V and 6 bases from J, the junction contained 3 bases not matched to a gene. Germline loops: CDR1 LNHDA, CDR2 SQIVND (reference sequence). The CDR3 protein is CASRGLAGPNEQFF. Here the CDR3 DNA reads TGTGCCAGTAGGGGACTAGCGGGCCCCAATGAGCAGTTCTTC. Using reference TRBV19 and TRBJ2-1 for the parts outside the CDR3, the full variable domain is DGGITQSPKYLFRKEGQNVTLSCEQNLNHDAMYWYRQDPGQGLRLIYYSQIVNDFQKGDIAEGYSVSREKKESFPLTVTSAQKNPTAFYLCASRGLAGPNEQFFGPGTRLTVL.

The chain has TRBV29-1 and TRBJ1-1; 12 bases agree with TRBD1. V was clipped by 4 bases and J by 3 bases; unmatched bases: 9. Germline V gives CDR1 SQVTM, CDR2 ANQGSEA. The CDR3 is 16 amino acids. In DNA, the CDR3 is TGCAGCGTTGGGGACAGGGGGCTACTTCCCCACACTGAAGCTTTCTTT. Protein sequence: CSVGDRGLLPHTEAFF.

CDR3 sequence (DNA): TGTGCCAGCAGCTTAATGGGACAGGGCGCAGATACGCAGTATTTT. Protein: CASSLMGQGADTQYF. This chain joins TRBV7-2 and TRBJ2-3; 9 nucleotides line up with TRBD1. Germline trimming cut 2 bases from V and 4 bases from J; bases unmatched to any gene: 4. The length of the CDR3 is 15 residues. Germline CDR1 and CDR2: SGHTA and FQGNSA.

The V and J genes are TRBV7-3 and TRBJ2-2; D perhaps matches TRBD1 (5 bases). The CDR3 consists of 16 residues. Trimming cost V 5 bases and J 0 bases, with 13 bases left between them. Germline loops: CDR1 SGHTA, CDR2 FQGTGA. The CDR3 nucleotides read TGTGCCAGCAGCCTAGGGGTGGTCGCGAACACCGGGGAGCTGTTTTTT. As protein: CASSLGVVANTGELFF.

In nucleotides, the CDR3 is TGTGCCAGCAGCGAGACTCCGTCCTACGAGCAGTACTTC. This gives the protein CASSETPSYEQYF. The chain is built from TRBV7-9 and TRBJ2-7; no clear D. The CDR3 extends over 13 amino acids. Trimming removed 5 bases at V and 1 base at J, with 9 bases between. The germline CDR1 and CDR2 sequences are SEHNR and FQNEAQ (reference sequence).

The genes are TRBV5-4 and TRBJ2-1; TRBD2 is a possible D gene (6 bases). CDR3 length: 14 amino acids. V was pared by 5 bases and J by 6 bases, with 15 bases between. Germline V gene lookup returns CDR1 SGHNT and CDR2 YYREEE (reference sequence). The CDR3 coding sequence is TGTGCCAGCAGTGGATCGGCTAGCGTCAATGAGCAGTTCTTC. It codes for CASSGSASVNEQFF.

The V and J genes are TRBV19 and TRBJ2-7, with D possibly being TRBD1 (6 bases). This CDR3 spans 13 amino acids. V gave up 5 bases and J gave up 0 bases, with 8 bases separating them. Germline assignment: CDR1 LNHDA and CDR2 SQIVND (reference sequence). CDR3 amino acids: CASSADSSYEQYF. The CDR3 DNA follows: TGTGCCAGTAGTGCGGACAGCTCCTACGAGCAGTACTTC.

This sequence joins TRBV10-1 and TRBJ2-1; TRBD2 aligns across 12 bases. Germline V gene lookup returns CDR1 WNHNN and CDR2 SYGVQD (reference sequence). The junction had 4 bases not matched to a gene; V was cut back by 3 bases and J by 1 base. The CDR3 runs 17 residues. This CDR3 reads CASSDSTSGRSYNEQFF. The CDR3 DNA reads TGCGCCAGCAGTGATTCGACTAGCGGGAGATCCTACAATGAGCAGTTCTTC.

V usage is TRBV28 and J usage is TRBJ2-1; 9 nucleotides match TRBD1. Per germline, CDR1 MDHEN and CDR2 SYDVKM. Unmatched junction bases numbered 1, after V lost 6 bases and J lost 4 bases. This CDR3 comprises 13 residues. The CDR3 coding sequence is TGTGCCAGCAGGGACAGGGGTTACAATGAGCAGTTCTTC. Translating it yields CASRDRGYNEQFF.

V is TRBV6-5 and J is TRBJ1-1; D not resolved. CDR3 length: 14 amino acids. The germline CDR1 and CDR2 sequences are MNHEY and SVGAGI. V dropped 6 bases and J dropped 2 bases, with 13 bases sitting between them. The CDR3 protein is CASSDPGLNTEAFF. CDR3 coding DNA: TGTGCCAGCAGCGACCCCGGGCTTAACACTGAAGCTTTCTTT.

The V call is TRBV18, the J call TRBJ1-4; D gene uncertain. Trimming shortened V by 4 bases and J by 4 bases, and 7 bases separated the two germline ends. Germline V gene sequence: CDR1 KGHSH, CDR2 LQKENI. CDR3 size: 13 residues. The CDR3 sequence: CASSRGINEKLFF. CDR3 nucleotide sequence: TGTGCCAGCTCACGGGGAATTAATGAAAAACTGTTTTTT.

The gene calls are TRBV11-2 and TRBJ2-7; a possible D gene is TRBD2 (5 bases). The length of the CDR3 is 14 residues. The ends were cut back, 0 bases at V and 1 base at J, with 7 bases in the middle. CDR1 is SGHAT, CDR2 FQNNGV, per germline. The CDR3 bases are TGTGCCAGCAGCTTAGATGGGGAGTCCTACGAGCAGTACTTC. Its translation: CASSLDGESYEQYF.

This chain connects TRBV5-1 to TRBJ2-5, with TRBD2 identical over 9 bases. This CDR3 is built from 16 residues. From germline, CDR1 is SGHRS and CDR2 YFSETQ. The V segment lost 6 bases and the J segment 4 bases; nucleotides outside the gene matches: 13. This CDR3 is CASTLGAGGYLETQYF. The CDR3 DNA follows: TGCGCCAGCACACTGGGAGCGGGAGGCTACCTAGAGACCCAGTACTTC.

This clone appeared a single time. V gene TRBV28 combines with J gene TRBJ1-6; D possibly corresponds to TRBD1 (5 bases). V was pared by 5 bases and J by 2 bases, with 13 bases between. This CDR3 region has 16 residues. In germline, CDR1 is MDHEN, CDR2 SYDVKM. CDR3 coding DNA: TGTGCCAGCAGTCCCGATGGGGCCCCCTATAATTCACCCCTCCACTTT. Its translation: CASSPDGAPYNSPLHF.

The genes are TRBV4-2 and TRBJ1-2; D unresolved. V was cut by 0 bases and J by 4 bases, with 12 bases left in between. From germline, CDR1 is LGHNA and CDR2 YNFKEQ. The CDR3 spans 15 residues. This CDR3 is CASSQDRTVPYGYTF. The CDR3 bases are TGTGCCAGCAGCCAAGATCGGACGGTACCCTATGGCTACACCTTC.

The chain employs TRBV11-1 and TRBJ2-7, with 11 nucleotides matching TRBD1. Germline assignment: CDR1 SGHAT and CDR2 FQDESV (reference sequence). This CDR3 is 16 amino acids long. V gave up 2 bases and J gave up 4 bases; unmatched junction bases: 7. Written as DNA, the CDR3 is TGTGCCAGCAGCTTATCCACCTGGGACAGGGGGTACGAGCAGTACTTC. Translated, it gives CASSLSTWDRGYEQYF.

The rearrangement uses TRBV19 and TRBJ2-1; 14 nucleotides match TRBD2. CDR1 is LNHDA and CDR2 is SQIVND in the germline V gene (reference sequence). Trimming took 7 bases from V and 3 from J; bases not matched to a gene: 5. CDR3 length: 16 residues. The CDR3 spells CASMSGLAGVYNEQFF. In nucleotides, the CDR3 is TGTGCCAGTATGTCGGGACTAGCGGGAGTCTACAATGAGCAGTTCTTC.

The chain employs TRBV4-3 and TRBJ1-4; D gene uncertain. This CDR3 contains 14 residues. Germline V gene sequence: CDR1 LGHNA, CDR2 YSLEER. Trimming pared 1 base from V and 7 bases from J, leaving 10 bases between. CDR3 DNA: TGCGCCAGCAGCCAAGTAGTAGGAAGTGAAAAACTGTTTTTT. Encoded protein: CASSQVVGSEKLFF.

The CDR3 DNA is TGTGCCAGTAGGTTTTGGGGAGGAGAAGCTTTCTTT. Translating it yields CASRFWGGEAFF. This chain links TRBV19 with TRBJ1-1, with D unclear. V gave up 6 bases and J gave up 8 bases, with 13 bases separating them. The CDR3 is made up of 12 amino acids. CDR1 and CDR2 (germline): LNHDA, SQIVND (reference sequence).

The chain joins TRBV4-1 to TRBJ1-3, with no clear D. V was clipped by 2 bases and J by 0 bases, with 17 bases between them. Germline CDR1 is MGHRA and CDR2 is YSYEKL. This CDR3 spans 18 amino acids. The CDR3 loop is CASSQPQEALYSGNTIYF. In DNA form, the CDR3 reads TGCGCCAGCAGCCAACCTCAAGAGGCATTATACTCTGGAAACACCATATATTTT.

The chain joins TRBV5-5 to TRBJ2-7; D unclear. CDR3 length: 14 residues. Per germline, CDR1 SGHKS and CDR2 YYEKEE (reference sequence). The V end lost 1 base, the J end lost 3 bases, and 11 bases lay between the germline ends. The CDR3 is CASSLYPGDYEQYF. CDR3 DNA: TGTGCCAGCAGCTTGTACCCAGGTGACTACGAGCAGTACTTC.

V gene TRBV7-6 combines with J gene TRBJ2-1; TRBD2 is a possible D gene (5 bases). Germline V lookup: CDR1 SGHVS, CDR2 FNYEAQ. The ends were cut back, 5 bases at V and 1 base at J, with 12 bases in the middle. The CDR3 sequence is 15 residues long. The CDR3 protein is CASSPRTSSYNEQFF. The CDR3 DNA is TGTGCCAGCAGCCCCCGGACTTCTTCCTACAATGAGCAGTTCTTC.

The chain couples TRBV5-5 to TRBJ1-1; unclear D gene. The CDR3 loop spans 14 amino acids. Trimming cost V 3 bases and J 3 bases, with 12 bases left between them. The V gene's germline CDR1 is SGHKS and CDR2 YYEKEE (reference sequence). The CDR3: CASSSTRAHTEAFF. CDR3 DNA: TGTGCCAGCAGCTCGACAAGGGCCCACACTGAAGCTTTCTTT.

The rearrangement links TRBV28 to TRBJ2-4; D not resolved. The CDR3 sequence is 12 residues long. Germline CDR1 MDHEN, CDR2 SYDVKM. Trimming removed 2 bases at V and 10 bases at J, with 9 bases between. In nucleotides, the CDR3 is TGTGCCAGCAGTTTACCGGTTGGAATTCAGTACTTC. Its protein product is CASSLPVGIQYF. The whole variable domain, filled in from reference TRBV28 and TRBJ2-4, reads DVKVTQSSRYLVKRTGEKVFLECVQDMDHENMFWYRQDPGLGLRLIYFSYDVKMKEKGDIPEGYSVSREKKERFSLILESASTNQTSMYLCASSLPVGIQYFGAGTRLSVL.

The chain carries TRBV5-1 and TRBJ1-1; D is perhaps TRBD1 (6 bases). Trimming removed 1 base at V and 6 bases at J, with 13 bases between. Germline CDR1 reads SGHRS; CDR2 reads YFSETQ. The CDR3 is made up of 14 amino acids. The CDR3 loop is CASSLQGRISEAFF. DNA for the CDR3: TGCGCCAGCAGCTTGCAGGGGCGGATTTCTGAAGCTTTCTTT.

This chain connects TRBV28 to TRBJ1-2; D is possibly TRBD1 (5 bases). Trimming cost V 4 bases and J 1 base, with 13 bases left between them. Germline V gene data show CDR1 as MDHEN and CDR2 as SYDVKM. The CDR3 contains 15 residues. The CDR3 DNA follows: TGTGCCAGCAGTTCGCCCGGGACCGGTAACTATGGCTACACCTTC. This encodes CASSSPGTGNYGYTF.

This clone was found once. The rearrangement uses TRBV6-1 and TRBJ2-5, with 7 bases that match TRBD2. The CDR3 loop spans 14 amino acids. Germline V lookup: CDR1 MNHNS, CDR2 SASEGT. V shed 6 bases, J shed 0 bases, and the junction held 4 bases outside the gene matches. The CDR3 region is CASSQGTNQETQYF. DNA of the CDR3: TGTGCCAGCAGCCAAGGGACTAACCAAGAGACCCAGTACTTC.